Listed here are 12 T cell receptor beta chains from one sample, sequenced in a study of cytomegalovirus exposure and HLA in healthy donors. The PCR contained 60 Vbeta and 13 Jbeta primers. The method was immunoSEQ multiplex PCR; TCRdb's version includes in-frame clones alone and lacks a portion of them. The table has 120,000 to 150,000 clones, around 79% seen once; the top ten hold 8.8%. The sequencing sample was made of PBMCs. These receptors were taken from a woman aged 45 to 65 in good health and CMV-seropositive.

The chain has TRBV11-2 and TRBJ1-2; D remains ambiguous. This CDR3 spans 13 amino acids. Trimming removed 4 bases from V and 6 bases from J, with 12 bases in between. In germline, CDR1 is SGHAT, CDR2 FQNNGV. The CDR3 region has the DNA TGTGCCAGCAGCTCAACTAATTGGAATGGCTACACCTTC. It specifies CASSSTNWNGYTF.

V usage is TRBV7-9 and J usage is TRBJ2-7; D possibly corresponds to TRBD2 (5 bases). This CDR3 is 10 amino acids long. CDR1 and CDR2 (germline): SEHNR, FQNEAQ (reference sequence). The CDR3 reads CATGTYEQYF. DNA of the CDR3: TGTGCTACCGGGACCTACGAGCAGTACTTC.

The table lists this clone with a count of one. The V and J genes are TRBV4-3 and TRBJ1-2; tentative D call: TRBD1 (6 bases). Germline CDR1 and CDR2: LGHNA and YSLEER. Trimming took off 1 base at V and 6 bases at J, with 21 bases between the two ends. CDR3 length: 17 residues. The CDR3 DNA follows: TGCGCCAGCAGCCAAGCGAGGCAGGGGCTATTCCCCCATGGCTACACCTTC. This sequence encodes CASSQARQGLFPHGYTF.

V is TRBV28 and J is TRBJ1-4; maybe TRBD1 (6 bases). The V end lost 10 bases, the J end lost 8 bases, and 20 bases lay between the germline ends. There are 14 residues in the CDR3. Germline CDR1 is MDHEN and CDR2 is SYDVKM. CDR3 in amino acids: CAISGGGDEEKLFF. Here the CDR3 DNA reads TGTGCCATCTCCGGCGGGGGCGATGAGGAAAAACTGTTTTTT.

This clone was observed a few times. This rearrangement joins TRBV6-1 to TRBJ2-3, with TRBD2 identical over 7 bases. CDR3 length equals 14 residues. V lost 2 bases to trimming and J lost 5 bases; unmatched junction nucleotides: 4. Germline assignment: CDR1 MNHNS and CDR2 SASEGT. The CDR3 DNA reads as TGTGCCAGCAGTGAATTCGGGGGGAGAGATACGCAGTATTTT. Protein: CASSEFGGRDTQYF.

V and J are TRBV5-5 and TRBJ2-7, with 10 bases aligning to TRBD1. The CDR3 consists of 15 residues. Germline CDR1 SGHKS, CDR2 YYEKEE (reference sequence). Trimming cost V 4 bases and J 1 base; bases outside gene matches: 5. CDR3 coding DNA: TGTGCCAGCAGCCCCGGGACAGGGGTATCCTACGAGCAGTACTTC. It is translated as CASSPGTGVSYEQYF.

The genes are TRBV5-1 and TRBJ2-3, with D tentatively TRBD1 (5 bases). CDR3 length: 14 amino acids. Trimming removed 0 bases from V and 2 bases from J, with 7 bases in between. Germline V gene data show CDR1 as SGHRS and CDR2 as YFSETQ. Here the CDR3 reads CASSLGQLTDTQYF. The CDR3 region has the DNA TGCGCCAGCAGCTTGGGACAGCTCACAGATACGCAGTATTTT.

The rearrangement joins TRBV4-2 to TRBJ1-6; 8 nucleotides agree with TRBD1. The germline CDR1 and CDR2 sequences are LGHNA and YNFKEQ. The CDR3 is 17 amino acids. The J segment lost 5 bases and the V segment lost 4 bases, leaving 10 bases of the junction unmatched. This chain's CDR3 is CASSPREDRADNSPLHF. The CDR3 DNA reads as TGTGCCAGCAGCCCCAGAGAGGACAGGGCAGATAATTCACCCCTCCACTTT.

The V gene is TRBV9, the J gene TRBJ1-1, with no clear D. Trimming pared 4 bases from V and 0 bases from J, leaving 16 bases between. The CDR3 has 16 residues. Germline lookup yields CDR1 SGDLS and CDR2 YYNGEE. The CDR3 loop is CASSPRNRRVNTEAFF. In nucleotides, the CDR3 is TGTGCCAGCAGCCCCCGTAATCGTCGGGTGAACACTGAAGCTTTCTTT.

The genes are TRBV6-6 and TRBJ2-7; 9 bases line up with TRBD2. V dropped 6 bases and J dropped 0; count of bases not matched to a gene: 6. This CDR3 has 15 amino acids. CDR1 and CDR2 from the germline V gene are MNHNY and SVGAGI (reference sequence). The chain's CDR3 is CASSKSGGPSYEQYF. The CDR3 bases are TGTGCCAGCAGCAAGAGCGGGGGGCCCTCCTACGAGCAGTACTTC.

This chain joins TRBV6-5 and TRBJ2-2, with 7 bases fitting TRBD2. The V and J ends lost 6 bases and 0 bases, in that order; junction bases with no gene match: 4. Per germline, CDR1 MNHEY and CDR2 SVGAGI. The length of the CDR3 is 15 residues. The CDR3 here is CASSLAGSNTGELFF. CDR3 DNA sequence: TGTGCCAGCAGCTTAGCGGGTTCGAACACCGGGGAGCTGTTTTTT.

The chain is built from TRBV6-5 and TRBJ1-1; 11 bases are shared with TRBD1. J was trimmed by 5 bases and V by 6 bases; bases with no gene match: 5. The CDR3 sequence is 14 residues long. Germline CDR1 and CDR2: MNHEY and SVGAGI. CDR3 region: CASSAGTGGTEAFF. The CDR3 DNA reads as TGTGCCAGCAGCGCGGGGACAGGGGGGACTGAAGCTTTCTTT.